Listed below are T cell receptor beta chains from one sample, sequenced in a study of lymphopenia after photon versus proton radiotherapy. Sequencing was performed with immunoSEQ multiplex PCR; in TCRdb, only in-frame clones are kept and a portion is missing. This sample has about 26,000 clones, with about nine tenths found just once. Sequences were derived from peripheral blood, sampled from a patient treated with photon-based radiotherapy. These receptors came from a woman between 50 and 59 years old with cholangiocarcinoma. Each CDR3 is given with its conserved first and last residue. D genes are given only for firm matches. Clone sizes are given selectively: once, few, many, or a class where the clone is expanded.

V gene,clone size,J gene,D gene,CDR3 DNA,CDR3 protein
TRBV7-2,.,TRBJ2-1,.,TGTGCCAGCAGCTTCCCGGCAGGGGCTGACTACAATGAGCAGTTCTTC,CASSFPAGADYNEQFF
TRBV12-5,.,TRBJ2-7,TRBD1,TGTGCTAGTGCCCAAGACAGGGGAGGCGAGCAGTACTTC,CASAQDRGGEQYF
TRBV6-5,.,TRBJ1-5,.,TGTGCCAGCAGACGACAGAGCAATCAGCCCCAGCATTTT,CASRRQSNQPQHF
TRBV5-4,.,TRBJ1-6,.,TGTGCCAGCAGCTTGGAATCGGCAGCAAATTCACCCCTCCACTTT,CASSLESAANSPLHF
TRBV2,once,TRBJ1-3,TRBD1,TGTGCCAGCAGTGAAGCTGTCGGACAGGGGGGGTCGGGGCCTCGTGGAAACACCATATATTTT,CASSEAVGQGGSGPRGNTIYF
TRBV2,.,TRBJ1-2,.,TGTGCCAGCAGGCAGGCCCCTCAAGGCTACACCTTC,CASRQAPQGYTF
TRBV7-9,.,TRBJ2-3,.,TGTGCCAGCAGCTTAGGACTATTCGAATACACAGATACGCAGTATTTT,CASSLGLFEYTDTQYF
TRBV7-2,.,TRBJ1-2,.,TGTGCCAGCAGCTCTGGGGGGCTCCTAGTCCCGTCTTCGTATGGCTACACCTTC,CASSSGGLLVPSSYGYTF
TRBV14,.,TRBJ1-6,.,TGTGCCAGCAGCCAAGAGGGAAGCTCCTATAATTCACCCCTCCACTTT,CASSQEGSSYNSPLHF
TRBV7-9,.,TRBJ2-7,.,TGTGCCAGCAGCTTTGGGGTCGCCTACGAGCAGTACTTC,CASSFGVAYEQYF
TRBV7-2,.,TRBJ2-3,.,TGTGCCAGCAGCTTTTACGGGGGGCCTAGCACAGATACGCAGTATTTT,CASSFYGGPSTDTQYF
TRBV2,.,TRBJ1-3,TRBD1,TGTGCCAGCAGTCCGGGACAGGGTAGAGTCGACACCATATATTTT,CASSPGQGRVDTIYF
TRBV19,.,TRBJ1-5,TRBD1,TGTGCCAGTAGCCCAGGACAGGGTTCCAATCAGCCCCAGCATTTT,CASSPGQGSNQPQHF
TRBV14,once,TRBJ1-1,.,TGTGCCAGCAGCCCCCGGTGGGGCCTGGGGGGAACTGAAGCTTTCTTT,CASSPRWGLGGTEAFF
TRBV5-4,.,TRBJ1-1,.,TGTGCCAGCAGCTTAAGGGGAGGGGTGTACACTGAAGCTTTCTTT,CASSLRGGVYTEAFF
TRBV11-2,.,TRBJ2-2,.,TGTGCCAGCAGCTCTAGCTTCAACACCGGGGAGCTGTTTTTT,CASSSSFNTGELFF
TRBV6-1,.,TRBJ2-2,.,TGTGCCGAGGGGGGGACGAACACCGGGGAGCTGTTTTTT,CAEGGTNTGELFF
TRBV7-9,few,TRBJ1-2,.,TGTGCCAGCAGCTCCCTCGGCTACACCTTC,CASSSLGYTF
TRBV5-5,.,TRBJ1-1,.,TGTGCCAGCAGGGGACAAAGTGTGATGAACACTGAAGCTTTCTTT,CASRGQSVMNTEAFF
TRBV6-6,once,TRBJ1-1,TRBD1,TGTGCCGCCACAAGGACAGGCAGCACTGAAGCTTTCTTT,CAATRTGSTEAFF
TRBV19,.,TRBJ2-7,TRBD1,TGTGCCAGTAGTCGTACCGGGACAGGGGACTACGAGCAGTACTTC,CASSRTGTGDYEQYF
TRBV5-1,.,TRBJ2-3,.,TGCGCCAGCAGCTTGGAGTTCGGGGGTAGCACAGATACGCAGTATTTT,CASSLEFGGSTDTQYF
TRBV30,once,TRBJ2-4,.,TGTGCCTGGAGTCAAGGAGGGACAGCCAAAAACATTCAGTACTTC,CAWSQGGTAKNIQYF
TRBV7-7,.,TRBJ2-1,TRBD1,TGTGCTAGCAGCTTAGACAGGGGCAGTGAGCAGTTCTTC,CASSLDRGSEQFF
TRBV6-6,.,TRBJ2-7,.,TGTGCCAGCAGGACATACGGGGGCACTGGGGACGAGCAGTACTTC,CASRTYGGTGDEQYF
TRBV28,.,TRBJ1-2,.,TGTGCCAGCAGTATAACCGGGAGTAACTATGGCTACACCTTC,CASSITGSNYGYTF
TRBV7-9,few,TRBJ1-2,TRBD1,TGTGCCAGCAGCCCCTCGGGACAGGGGAGATACTACACCTTC,CASSPSGQGRYYTF
TRBV19,.,TRBJ1-1,.,TGTGCCTCCCAGACAGGTATGAACACTGAAGCTTTCTTT,CASQTGMNTEAFF
TRBV9,.,TRBJ1-2,TRBD1,TGTGCCAGCAGCCCCTCGACAGGGGGCTATGGCTACACCTTC,CASSPSTGGYGYTF
TRBV12-5,.,TRBJ1-1,.,TGTGCTAGGGGTATGCACACTGAAGCTTTCTTT,CARGMHTEAFF
TRBV2,.,TRBJ2-2,TRBD1,TGTGCCAGCAGCTGGACAGGCCCGAACACCGGGGAGCTGTTTTTT,CASSWTGPNTGELFF
TRBV29-1,.,TRBJ1-1,TRBD1,TGCAGCGTAGGGGACAGGGGGCAAATAACTGAAGCTTTCTTT,CSVGDRGQITEAFF
TRBV7-9,.,TRBJ1-2,TRBD1,TGTGCCAGCAGCGCCGAACAGGGGTCAAACTATGGCTACACCTTC,CASSAEQGSNYGYTF
TRBV5-1,.,TRBJ1-2,TRBD1,TGCGCCAGCAGCTCCGACAGGGGCCATAGCTATGGCTACACCTTC,CASSSDRGHSYGYTF
TRBV7-8,.,TRBJ1-1,.,TGTGCCAGCAGCTCCTCGACAGGTCCGAACACTGAAGCTTTCTTT,CASSSSTGPNTEAFF
TRBV25-1,.,TRBJ1-2,.,TGTGCCAGCAGTGATACAGGGAGAGTATATGGCTACACCTTC,CASSDTGRVYGYTF
TRBV20-1,.,TRBJ1-2,.,TGCAGTGCTAGAGCGGGCTATGGCTACACCTTC,CSARAGYGYTF
TRBV27,.,TRBJ2-5,.,TGTGCCAGCAAATATTGGGGTCACCAAGAGACCCAGTACTTC,CASKYWGHQETQYF
TRBV4-3,.,TRBJ1-1,TRBD1,TGCGCCAGCAGCCAAGATAGGTGGACAGGGGCTTTCTTT,CASSQDRWTGAFF
TRBV27,.,TRBJ2-2,.,TGTGCCAGCAGTACCCCGCTAGGGGGGAGAAACACCGGGGAGCTGTTTTTT,CASSTPLGGRNTGELFF
TRBV30,.,TRBJ2-1,.,TGTGCCTGGAGTGTACTAAGACAAGAGCAGTTCTTC,CAWSVLRQEQFF
TRBV7-2,.,TRBJ1-2,.,TGTGCCAGCAGCCCGGCACAGGGATGGAGTGCTGACGGCTACACCTTC,CASSPAQGWSADGYTF
TRBV6-5,.,TRBJ2-2,.,TGTGCCAGCATTACAGAAACCGGGGAGCTGTTTTTT,CASITETGELFF
TRBV21-1,.,TRBJ1-3,.,TGTGCCAGCAGTTGGGGGGAAGTTTCTGGAAACACCATATATTTT,CASSWGEVSGNTIYF
TRBV10-2,.,TRBJ2-2,.,TGCGCCACCCCCGGGGCGTCCGCGAACACCGGGGAGCTGTTTTTT,CATPGASANTGELFF
TRBV7-9,.,TRBJ2-1,TRBD2,TGTGCCAGCAGCGGAAAGGCGGGGGTCAGCTCCTACAATGAGCAGTTCTTC,CASSGKAGVSSYNEQFF
TRBV2,.,TRBJ2-7,.,TGTGCCAGCAGGTCTTCCGGGACCCTAGGGAACGAGCAGTACTTC,CASRSSGTLGNEQYF
TRBV19,.,TRBJ1-1,.,TGTGCCAGTAGGCTGGGGGAATTGAACACTGAAGCTTTCTTT,CASRLGELNTEAFF
TRBV6-4,.,TRBJ2-1,.,TGTGCCAGCAGTGTTAGCGGAAGCTCCTACAATGAGCAGTTCTTC,CASSVSGSSYNEQFF
TRBV6-1,.,TRBJ2-1,TRBD1,TGTGCCAGCGGCCAAGGGACAGGGGAAGGTAATGAGCAGTTCTTC,CASGQGTGEGNEQFF
TRBV15,once,TRBJ2-7,.,TGTGCCACCAGCAGAGATGAGGTTCGCGGGGCCGACTCCTACGAGCAGTACTTC,CATSRDEVRGADSYEQYF
TRBV9,.,TRBJ2-5,.,TGTGCCAGCAGCCCGTGGGCTCCTGATAAAGAGACCCAGTACTTC,CASSPWAPDKETQYF
TRBV5-4,.,TRBJ2-3,.,TGTGCCAGCAGCTTGCCGGGGGTTCTCACAGATACGCAGTATTTT,CASSLPGVLTDTQYF
TRBV2,.,TRBJ1-2,TRBD1,TGTGCCAGCAGGGGGGGACAGGGGAGCTATGGCTACACCTTC,CASRGGQGSYGYTF
TRBV28,once,TRBJ1-3,.,TGTGCCAGCAGTTCCTCGGGCTACGTGTACACCATATATTTT,CASSSSGYVYTIYF
TRBV10-3,.,TRBJ1-1,TRBD1,TGTGCCATCAGGCAAACAGTAACAGGGGGGACTGAAGCTTTCTTT,CAIRQTVTGGTEAFF
TRBV11-2,.,TRBJ2-5,.,.,CASSLDVVGTGTILDF
TRBV27,.,TRBJ1-2,TRBD1,TGTGCCAGCAGCTCCAGGGGGCTCATCTATGGCTACACCTTC,CASSSRGLIYGYTF
TRBV9,.,TRBJ1-1,.,TGTGCCAGCAGCTATGGACAGAACACTGAAGCTTTCTTT,CASSYGQNTEAFF